The entry below gives a single T cell receptor (beta chain) sequence along with its context. The antigen is not known. This sample was included in a study of shared clonotypes between healthy human individuals. In the study overall: Contributing individuals were a couple of females and a few males aged 18 to 49. Study-wide results and limits: Enrolling few donors narrowed the genetic and exposure-history diversity that was represented.

Using immunoSEQ multiplex PCR, the repertoire was profiled, and TCRdb retains in-frame clones only, with some absent. The repertoire consists of hundreds of thousands of clones, with roughly three quarters occurring once and the leading ten covering around 13%. Trimming stripped 1 base from V and 0 bases from J, with 10 bases between. This CDR3 comprises 16 residues. The germline gives CDR1 SGHNT, CDR2 YENEEA. The origin of this receptor is a woman in her thirties or forties in good health. Some clones in this sample may be carry-over from other donors' samples. This chain links TRBV11-3 with TRBJ1-3; no definite D call. Sequenced material: PBMCs. CDR3 DNA sequence: TGTGCCAGCAGCTTAGGGCAGCCAAACTCTGGAAACACCATATATTTT. This gives the protein CASSLGQPNSGNTIYF.